This T cell receptor (beta chain) was retrieved from a study of blood T cell repertoires in COVID-19. Looking at the study overall: Acute and convalescent COVID-19 specimens originated in the United States, Italy and Spain. The cDNA or gDNA used as material had been derived from T cells, B-cell-depleted T cells, or PBMCs.

V lost 5 bases and J 0 bases, leaving 7 bases between the germline ends. The germline V gene encodes CDR1 SNHLY and CDR2 FYNNEI. The CDR3 contains 13 residues. How the authors handled the data: From reference gene primer amplification, estimates of nucleated cell counts were derived. Using immunoSEQ multiplex PCR, the repertoire was profiled, and TCRdb retains in-frame clones only, with some absent. That table furnishes V, J and clone size, whereas the DNA furnished D and trimming. The table records 30,000 to 45,000 clones, around 80% of them present only once. Sequences were obtained from peripheral blood. The chain recombines TRBV2 with TRBJ1-1; the D is unclear. The sequence was obtained from a man between 65 and 80 years old with acute or convalescent COVID-19. CDR3 DNA sequence: TGTGCCAGCAGTTCCTCTTTGAACACTGAAGCTTTCTTT. Translation gives CASSSSLNTEAFF.